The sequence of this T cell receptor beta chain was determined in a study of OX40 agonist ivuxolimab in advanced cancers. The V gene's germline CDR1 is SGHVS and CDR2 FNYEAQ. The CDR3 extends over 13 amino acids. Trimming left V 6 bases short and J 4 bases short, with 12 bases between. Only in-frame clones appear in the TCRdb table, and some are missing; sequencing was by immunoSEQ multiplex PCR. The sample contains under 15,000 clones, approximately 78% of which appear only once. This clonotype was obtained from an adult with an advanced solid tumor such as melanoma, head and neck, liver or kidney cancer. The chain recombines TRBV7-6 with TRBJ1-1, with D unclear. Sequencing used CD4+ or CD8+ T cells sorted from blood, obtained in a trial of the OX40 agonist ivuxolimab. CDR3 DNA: TGTGCCAGCAGTCCCTCTCGAGGCACTGAAGCTTTCTTT. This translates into CASSPSRGTEAFF.